Listed below are T cell receptor beta chains from one sample, sequenced in a study of OX40 agonist ivuxolimab in advanced cancers. Only in-frame clones appear in the TCRdb table, and some are missing; sequencing was by immunoSEQ multiplex PCR. The sample includes about 96,000 clones, 90% of them seen just once. The sample was CD4+ or CD8+ T cells sorted from blood, taken in a trial of the OX40 agonist ivuxolimab. Receptors were obtained from an adult with an advanced solid tumor such as melanoma, head and neck, liver or kidney cancer. The CDR3 runs from the conserved cysteine through the conserved F or W. A D gene is named only where the DNA matches it firmly. Rows give clone size only sometimes, using once, few, many, or a class for an expanded clone.

clone_size d_call j_call v_call cdr3_aa cdr3_nt
NA NA TRBJ1-6 TRBV7-6 CASSLRNSPLHF TGTGCCAGCAGCTTAAGAAATTCACCCCTCCACTTT
NA NA TRBJ2-6 TRBV5-1 CASSSGGFSGANVLTF TGCGCCAGCAGCTCGGGGGGCTTCTCTGGGGCCAACGTCCTGACTTTC
NA NA TRBJ2-7 TRBV25-1 CASSGSRGQYF TGTGCCAGCAGTGGATCGAGGGGGCAGTACTTC
NA NA TRBJ1-1 TRBV11-2 CASSLDASVTTEAFF TGTGCCAGCAGCTTAGATGCCTCGGTGACCACTGAAGCTTTCTTT
NA TRBD1 TRBJ1-4 TRBV11-3 CASSLNRDSRRTNEKLFF TGTGCCAGCAGCTTAAATCGGGACAGCCGTCGGACTAATGAAAAACTGTTTTTT
NA NA TRBJ1-2 TRBV7-2 CASSLRQNFYGYTF TGTGCCAGCAGCCTCCGACAGAACTTCTATGGCTACACCTTC
NA TRBD1 TRBJ1-1 TRBV6-5 CASRQGMNTEAFF TGTGCCAGCAGACAGGGGATGAACACTGAAGCTTTCTTT
NA TRBD2 TRBJ2-5 TRBV18 CASSPPSGGSETQYF TGTGCCAGCTCACCGCCTAGCGGGGGGTCGGAGACCCAGTACTTC
NA NA TRBJ2-5 TRBV28 CASSLWVFKDSKETQYF TGTGCCAGCAGTTTATGGGTTTTCAAGGACAGCAAAGAGACCCAGTACTTC
NA TRBD2 TRBJ2-1 TRBV6-5 CASSYILAEDEQFF TGTGCCAGCAGTTACATACTAGCGGAGGATGAGCAGTTCTTC
once TRBD1 TRBJ2-5 TRBV2 CASSEDRGPGTQYF TGTGCCAGCAGTGAAGACAGGGGGCCCGGGACCCAGTACTTC
NA NA TRBJ2-1 TRBV6-1 CASSLSGRHNEQFF TGTGCCAGCAGCCTTTCGGGACGCCACAATGAGCAGTTCTTC
NA NA TRBJ2-7 TRBV6-6 CASTRAATSYEQYF TGTGCCAGCACCAGGGCAGCCACGTCCTACGAGCAGTACTTC
NA TRBD2 TRBJ2-1 TRBV9 CASSVGQPGLAVLF TGTGCCAGCAGCGTAGGACAGCCGGGACTAGCGGTTCTCTTC
NA TRBD2 TRBJ2-1 TRBV28 CASSQSGLAGAGSHSPEQFF TGTGCCAGCAGCCAATCGGGACTAGCGGGAGCTGGATCTCATAGTCCTGAGCAGTTCTTC
NA NA TRBJ2-5 TRBV4-2 CASSNTQAGETQYF TGTGCCAGCAGCAACACTCAAGCGGGAGAGACCCAGTACTTC
NA TRBD1 TRBJ2-3 TRBV7-6 CASSLGTGTSTDTQYF TGTGCCAGCAGCTTGGGGACAGGCACTAGCACAGATACGCAGTATTTT
NA NA TRBJ2-7 TRBV9 CASSVEVRPGQQYF TGTGCCAGCAGCGTAGAGGTACGCCCTGGCCAGCAGTACTTC
NA TRBD2 TRBJ2-3 TRBV6-5 CASSYGAGGGDTQYF TGTGCCAGCAGTTACGGAGCGGGAGGAGGAGATACGCAGTATTTT
NA TRBD2 TRBJ2-5 TRBV5-1 CASSSRLAGQETQYF TGCGCCAGCAGCTCCCGTCTAGCGGGGCAAGAGACCCAGTACTTC
NA NA TRBJ1-2 TRBV28 CASGQRSYGYTF TGTGCCAGCGGACAGCGATCTTATGGCTACACCTTC
NA NA TRBJ1-2 TRBV18 CASSPPGQGFYGYTF TGTGCCAGCTCACCACCGGGGCAGGGATTCTATGGCTACACCTTC
NA NA TRBJ1-5 TRBV29-1 CSALRGGDQPQHF TGCAGCGCCCTCAGGGGAGGAGATCAGCCCCAGCATTTT
NA TRBD2 TRBJ2-1 TRBV7-2 CASSFSSGNEQFF TGTGCCAGCAGCTTCTCTAGCGGAAATGAGCAGTTCTTC
NA NA TRBJ2-5 TRBV6-5 CASSRQETQYF TGTGCCAGCAGCCGACAAGAGACCCAGTACTTC
NA NA TRBJ2-1 TRBV11-2 CASSLVWARGNEQFF TGTGCCAGCAGCTTAGTCTGGGCGAGAGGCAATGAGCAGTTCTTC
NA NA TRBJ2-7 TRBV4-1 CASSRLPSGGQITYEQYF TGCGCCAGCAGCCGCCTCCCTTCGGGGGGACAGATCACCTACGAGCAGTACTTC
NA TRBD1 TRBJ2-1 TRBV11-2 CASRQPRQGNLGNEQFF TGTGCCAGCAGACAGCCCCGACAGGGGAATTTGGGCAATGAGCAGTTCTTC